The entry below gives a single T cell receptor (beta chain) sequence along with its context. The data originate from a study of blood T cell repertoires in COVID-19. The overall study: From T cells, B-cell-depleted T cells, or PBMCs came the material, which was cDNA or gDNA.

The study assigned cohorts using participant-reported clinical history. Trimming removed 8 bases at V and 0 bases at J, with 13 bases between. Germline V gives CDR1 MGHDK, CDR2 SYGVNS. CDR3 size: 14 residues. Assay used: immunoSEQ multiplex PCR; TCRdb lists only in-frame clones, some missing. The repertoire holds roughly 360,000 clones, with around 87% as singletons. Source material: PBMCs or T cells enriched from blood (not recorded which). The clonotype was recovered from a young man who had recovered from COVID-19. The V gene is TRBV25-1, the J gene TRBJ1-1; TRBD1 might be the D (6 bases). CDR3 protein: CASCGQTMNTEAFF. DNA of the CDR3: TGTGCCAGCTGCGGACAGACGATGAACACTGAAGCTTTCTTT. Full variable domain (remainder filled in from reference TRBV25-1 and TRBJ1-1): EADIYQTPRYLVIGTGKKITLECSQTMGHDKMYWYQQDPGMELHLIHYSYGVNSTEKGDLSSESTVSRIRTEHFPLTLESARPSHTSQYLCASCGQTMNTEAFFGQGTRLTVV.